This passage covers 13 T cell receptor beta chains from one sample sequenced in a study of blood T cell repertoires in COVID-19. Measured with immunoSEQ multiplex PCR; TCRdb has only the in-frame clones, and not every one. Of 200,000 to 250,000 clones listed, more than 65% are singletons. The sample consisted of peripheral blood. These receptors were collected from a middle-aged woman with active or convalescent COVID-19.

V is TRBV2 and J is TRBJ2-5; no definite D call. From germline, CDR1 is SNHLY and CDR2 FYNNEI. V lost 7 bases and J lost 5, with 5 bases in between. The CDR3 has 10 residues. For the CDR3, the DNA is TGTGCCAGCACCCGTGAGACCCAGTACTTC. Translating gives CASTRETQYF.

The chain combines TRBV7-9 with TRBJ1-3; a weak D match, TRBD1 (5 bases). Trimming stripped 5 bases from V and 0 bases from J, with 17 bases between. Germline V gene lookup returns CDR1 SEHNR and CDR2 FQNEAQ (reference sequence). This CDR3 is 17 amino acids long. The CDR3 bases are TGTGCCAGCAGCCCAAGTGGTGGGGGGGTCTCTGGAAACACCATATATTTT. It translates to CASSPSGGGVSGNTIYF. Variable domain in full (rest from reference TRBV7-9 and TRBJ1-3): DTGVSQNPRHKITKRGQNVTFRCDPISEHNRLYWYRQTLGQGPEFLTYFQNEAQLEKSRLLSDRFSAERPKGSFSTLEIQRTEQGDSAMYLCASSPSGGGVSGNTIYFGEGSWLTVV.

The chain joins TRBV3-1 (or the pseudogene TRBV3-2) to TRBJ2-3, with TRBD2 matching 12 bases. Germline loops: CDR1 LGHDT, CDR2 YNNKEL (reference sequence). This CDR3 has 15 amino acids. With 6 bases clipped from V and 1 base from J, the junction kept 2 bases outside the gene matches. The CDR3 protein is CASSRTSGGTDTQYF. CDR3 coding DNA: TGTGCCAGCAGTAGGACTAGCGGGGGCACAGATACGCAGTATTTT.

The chain joins TRBV28 to TRBJ1-5; weak D call: TRBD1 (6 bases). The CDR3 covers 18 residues. Germline V gene lookup returns CDR1 MDHEN and CDR2 SYDVKM. Trimming shortened V by 6 bases and J by 1 base, and 22 bases separated the two germline ends. The CDR3 nucleotides are TGTGCCAGCAGCCCCTTAGGGTCGGGGGGCGGAAGCAATCAGCCCCAGCATTTT. Its protein is CASSPLGSGGGSNQPQHF.

The chain carries TRBV12-3 or TRBV12-4 and TRBJ1-5; D is unresolved. The CDR3 runs to 12 residues. Trimming shortened V by 1 base and J by 9 bases, and 7 bases separated the two germline ends. CDR3 sequence reads: CASSLDPGPQHF. CDR3 nucleotide sequence: TGTGCCAGCAGTTTAGATCCCGGGCCCCAGCATTTT.

This clone appeared a few times. V gene TRBV7-3 combines with J gene TRBJ2-1; a weak D match, TRBD1 (7 bases). Germline CDR1 SGHTA, CDR2 FQGTGA. This CDR3 has 16 amino acids. V was trimmed by 1 base and J by 4 bases, leaving 14 bases between them. CDR3 bases: TGTGCCAGCAGCTTAATGGCAGGGGGAGGTTACAATGAGCAGTTCTTC. Translation gives CASSLMAGGGYNEQFF.

This chain joins TRBV28 and TRBJ1-5; TRBD1 is a possible D gene (5 bases). CDR1 and CDR2 from the germline V gene are MDHEN and SYDVKM. V dropped 1 base and J dropped 7 bases, with 11 bases sitting between them. The CDR3 length is 14 residues. The CDR3 sequence: CASSLSGGEQPQHF. Here the CDR3 DNA reads TGTGCCAGCAGTTTATCGGGGGGGGAACAGCCCCAGCATTTT.

This chain joins TRBV5-1 and TRBJ1-4; TRBD1 matches 8 bases. The length of the CDR3 is 19 residues. Germline loops: CDR1 SGHRS, CDR2 YFSETQ. After removal of 5 bases from V and 6 bases from J, the junction contained 21 bases not matched to a gene. The CDR3 loop reads CASSLDSGTGDLFYEKLFF. As DNA, the CDR3 is TGCGCCAGCAGTTTAGACTCCGGGACAGGCGACCTATTCTATGAAAAACTGTTTTTT.

This chain connects TRBV29-1 to TRBJ2-1; D is ambiguous. The ends were cut back, 8 bases at V and 2 bases at J, with 13 bases in the middle. The CDR3 is 13 amino acids. The germline V gene has CDR1 SQVTM and CDR2 ANQGSEA. For the CDR3, the DNA is TGCAGCATTCAGAAACTAACCTACAATGAGCAGTTCTTC. It codes for CSIQKLTYNEQFF.

J is TRBJ1-1 and V is TRBV7-9, with unresolved D. V was shortened by 5 bases and J by 6 bases, with 10 bases between the two germline ends. Germline lookup yields CDR1 SEHNR and CDR2 FQNEAQ (reference sequence). This CDR3 is built from 12 residues. The DNA of the CDR3 is TGTGCCAGCAGCCCACCCAGGCCTGAAGCTTTCTTT. Translated, it gives CASSPPRPEAFF. The full variable domain, in which reference TRBV7-9 and TRBJ1-1 provide the parts outside the CDR3, is DTGVSQNPRHKITKRGQNVTFRCDPISEHNRLYWYRQTLGQGPEFLTYFQNEAQLEKSRLLSDRFSAERPKGSFSTLEIQRTEQGDSAMYLCASSPPRPEAFFGQGTRLTVV.

This sequence joins TRBV5-1 and TRBJ2-7; TRBD1 is a possible D gene (6 bases). Germline V gene sequence: CDR1 SGHRS, CDR2 YFSETQ. The CDR3 length is 14 residues. Trimming stripped 4 bases from V and 0 bases from J, with 11 bases between. The DNA for the CDR3 is TGCGCCAGCAGCCGGGACATCCCCTCCTACGAGCAGTACTTC. It encodes CASSRDIPSYEQYF.

The chain recombines TRBV7-2 with TRBJ1-5, with 9 bases identical to TRBD1. CDR3 length: 15 amino acids. The V segment lost 1 base and the J segment 5 bases; nucleotides outside the gene matches: 3. Germline V gives CDR1 SGHTA, CDR2 FQGNSA. Written as DNA, the CDR3 is TGTGCCAGCAGCTTAGAACGACAGGGGGATCAGCCCCAGCATTTT. It specifies CASSLERQGDQPQHF.

This clone was detected once. The DNA of the CDR3 is TGTGCCAGCTCGGACAGGAACGACGAGCAGTACTTC. Its translation is CASSDRNDEQYF. J is TRBJ2-7 and V is TRBV5-5; 7 bases agree with TRBD1. Germline V lookup: CDR1 SGHKS, CDR2 YYEKEE (reference sequence). With V trimmed by 7 bases and J by 5 bases, 6 bases remained unmatched. The CDR3 covers 12 residues. Looking up the rest from reference TRBV5-5 and TRBJ2-7 gives the full variable domain: DAGVTQSPTHLIKTRGQQVTLRCSPISGHKSVSWYQQVLGQGPQFIFQYYEKEERGRGNFPDRFSARQFPNYSSELNVNALLLGDSALYLCASSDRNDEQYFGPGTRLTVT.